The text below deals with one T cell receptor beta chain. The sample originates from a study of PD-L1 blockade in urothelial cancer. Study-wide context: Blood analyses occurred 3 weeks (second dose) and 6 weeks post treatment start.

Sequencing used immunoSEQ multiplex PCR; TCRdb keeps in-frame clones, though not all of them. Counted here are tens of thousands of clones, 81% occurring once; the ten biggest clones make up about 2.9%. As to time point: pretreatment peripheral blood. The patients had locally advanced or metastatic urothelial carcinoma. From germline, CDR1 is GTSNPN and CDR2 SVGIG (reference sequence). CDR3 length: 15 residues. V shed 3 bases and J shed 4 bases, with 18 bases lying between them. The V and J genes are TRBV30 and TRBJ1-2, with a possible D match to TRBD1 (6 bases). The receptor was derived from a man between 70 and 80 years old with urothelial cancer. Sequencing was performed on PBMCs, taken around atezolizumab (anti-PD-L1) treatment. CDR3 coding DNA: TGTGCCTGGAGAGAAACAGGGTGGGGCGCCTATGGCTACACCTTC. Amino acids: CAWRETGWGAYGYTF.